This T cell receptor beta chain was recorded in a study of T cell responses to AZD1222 COVID-19 vaccine. Regarding this clone: Its specificity is unknown.

Points from the study as a whole: Possibly, clonal diversity was underestimated; donors were largely white British and included more females. Spike-specific TCR breadth and depth rose after two AZD1222 doses. Just a handful of AZD1222 recipients tested seropositive at baseline. Reportedly, nearly half of unique spike TCRs recognized epitopes outside B.1.351/B.1.1.7 mutations.

Profiled with immunoSEQ multiplex PCR; TCRdb holds only in-frame clones, not every one. The sample consists of approximately 150,000 clones, 70% to 90% of them appearing once. V trimming: 8 bases; J trimming: 6 bases; junction bases outside the gene matches: 7. The CDR3 covers 13 residues. The clonotype was recovered from an adult who received the MenACWY meningococcal vaccine as a control. The input for sequencing was peripheral blood, taken 28 days after the second dose of the MenACWY control vaccine. The rearrangement joins TRBV12-3 or TRBV12-4 to TRBJ2-7, with 10 bases identical to TRBD1. The CDR3: CASARDRGSEQYF. The CDR3 DNA follows: TGTGCCAGCGCCCGGGACAGGGGTTCCGAGCAGTACTTC.